What follows are 28 T cell receptor beta chains derived from one specimen sequenced in a study of control samples from healthy donors and cancer patients. The data were produced by immunoSEQ multiplex PCR, yet TCRdb's version contains in-frame clones alone and is incomplete. Among approximately 150,000 clones, more than 80% were seen once, and the ten largest hold about 7.1%. Sequencing was carried out using blood. Source of these receptors: a man younger than 35 in good health.

V and J are TRBV4-1 and TRBJ2-1; 10 bases map to TRBD2. V lost 5 bases to trimming and J lost 5 bases; unmatched junction nucleotides: 6. Germline lookup yields CDR1 MGHRA and CDR2 YSYEKL. This CDR3 is built from 15 residues. The CDR3 here is CASSYRLAGHNEQFF. The CDR3 bases are TGCGCCAGCAGCTACCGACTAGCGGGCCACAATGAGCAGTTCTTC.

The CDR3 is CATSSGYQPQHF. The CDR3 nucleotides read TGTGCCACCAGCAGCGGCTATCAGCCCCAGCATTTT. The gene calls are TRBV15 and TRBJ1-5; no clear D. Germline CDR1 LNHNV, CDR2 YYDKDF (reference sequence). With 3 bases removed from V and 5 bases from J, the gap between germline ends came to 5 bases. The CDR3 covers 12 residues.

The rearrangement uses TRBV3-1 (or the pseudogene TRBV3-2) and TRBJ1-2; D remains unclear. CDR3 size: 12 residues. The V end lost 4 bases, the J end lost 1 base, and 4 bases lay between the germline ends. Germline V gene data show CDR1 as LGHDT and CDR2 as YNNKEL (reference sequence). CDR3 sequence (DNA): TGTGCCAGCAGCCCGGATAACTATGGCTACACCTTC. Encoded protein: CASSPDNYGYTF.

Concerning this clone: Other DNA sequences in this specimen translate into the identical CDR3. V is TRBV5-5 and J is TRBJ1-6; 9 bases agree with TRBD1. Germline loops: CDR1 SGHKS, CDR2 YYEKEE (reference sequence). With 0 bases clipped from V and 7 bases from J, the junction kept 2 bases outside the gene matches. The CDR3 is 15 amino acids. The CDR3 reads CASSLGQGGNSPLHF. In DNA form, the CDR3 reads TGTGCCAGCAGCTTGGGACAGGGGGGCAATTCACCCCTCCACTTT.

The rearrangement joins TRBV7-6 to TRBJ1-1, with D possibly matching TRBD1 (6 bases). This CDR3 has 17 residues. Deletions cut 2 bases from V and 4 bases from J, with 20 bases between. Germline CDR1 SGHVS, CDR2 FNYEAQ. CDR3 nucleotides: TGTGCCAGCAGCTTATCCCAACAGGGTTTTGCGGCCACTGAAGCTTTCTTT. It encodes CASSLSQQGFAATEAFF.

The chain uses TRBV4-1 and TRBJ1-1, with D maybe TRBD1 (6 bases). The germline V and J ends were trimmed by 3 bases and 5 bases, with 10 bases remaining between them. CDR3 length equals 13 residues. Per germline, CDR1 MGHRA and CDR2 YSYEKL. CDR3 sequence reads: CASSQTGLTEAFF. The DNA of the CDR3 is TGCGCCAGCAGCCAGACAGGATTGACTGAAGCTTTCTTT.

A few counts support this clone. Different DNA sequences within this sample yield the same CDR3. J is TRBJ1-5 and V is TRBV6-5, with 7 nucleotides matching TRBD1. Looked up from germline, CDR1 is MNHEY and CDR2 is SVGAGI. The V gene end was trimmed by 8 bases and the J gene end by 5 bases; junction bases not matched to a gene: 3. The CDR3 has 12 amino acids. The CDR3 loop reads CASRQGDQPQHF. CDR3 in DNA: TGTGCCAGCCGACAGGGAGATCAGCCCCAGCATTTT.

The rearrangement uses TRBV4-1 and TRBJ2-1; no clear D. Germline loops: CDR1 MGHRA, CDR2 YSYEKL. The V end was cut by 4 bases, the J end by 2 bases, with 18 bases between. The CDR3 has 17 amino acids. DNA for the CDR3: TGCGCCAGCAGCCCTCAGATGGCACAGAGTCCCTACAATGAGCAGTTCTTC. Its protein product is CASSPQMAQSPYNEQFF.

This sequence joins TRBV30 and TRBJ1-5, with TRBD1 matching 8 bases. CDR3 size: 14 residues. CDR1 is GTSNPN and CDR2 is SVGIG in the germline V gene (reference sequence). V shed 5 bases and J 7 bases; nucleotides not matched to a gene: 10. The CDR3 coding sequence is TGTGCCTGGGCCCGGACAGGGATCGGACAGCCCCAGCATTTT. Its protein is CAWARTGIGQPQHF.

The J gene is TRBJ1-6, the V gene TRBV9; unclear D gene. Germline V CDR1 and CDR2: SGDLS, YYNGEE. The V end was cut by 4 bases, the J end by 8 bases, with 16 bases between. The CDR3 totals 15 residues. Here the CDR3 reads CASSIHSFGDSPLHF. The CDR3 DNA follows: TGTGCCAGCAGCATCCACAGCTTTGGGGATTCACCCCTCCACTTT. Full variable domain (rest looked up from reference TRBV9 and TRBJ1-6): DSGVTQTPKHLITATGQRVTLRCSPRSGDLSVYWYQQSLDQGLQFLIQYYNGEERAKGNILERFSAQQFPDLHSELNLSSLELGDSALYFCASSIHSFGDSPLHFGNGTRLTVT.

The chain combines TRBV9 with TRBJ1-3; perhaps TRBD1 as D (6 bases). The CDR3 has 17 amino acids. In germline, CDR1 is SGDLS, CDR2 YYNGEE. Trimming pared 3 bases from V and 1 base from J, leaving 17 bases between. Written as DNA, the CDR3 is TGTGCCAGCAGCGCCTCCGGGACACCAGATTCTGGAAACACCATATATTTT. Protein sequence: CASSASGTPDSGNTIYF. The complete variable domain, with remaining parts taken from reference TRBV9 and TRBJ1-3, reads DSGVTQTPKHLITATGQRVTLRCSPRSGDLSVYWYQQSLDQGLQFLIQYYNGEERAKGNILERFSAQQFPDLHSELNLSSLELGDSALYFCASSASGTPDSGNTIYFGEGSWLTVV.

The chain combines TRBV7-3 with TRBJ2-7; 9 bases agree with TRBD2. This CDR3 has 15 residues. Germline V gene sequence: CDR1 SGHTA, CDR2 FQGTGA. V trimming: 2 bases; J trimming: 1 base; junction bases outside the gene matches: 3. CDR3 sequence reads: CASSLSSGVSYEQYF. As DNA, the CDR3 is TGTGCCAGCAGCTTATCTAGCGGGGTATCCTACGAGCAGTACTTC.

The genes are TRBV7-3 and TRBJ2-1; 7 bases are a match to TRBD1. CDR1 and CDR2 from the germline V gene are SGHTA and FQGTGA. This CDR3 contains 14 residues. V dropped 1 base and J dropped 7; count of bases not matched to a gene: 4. CDR3 DNA sequence: TGTGCCAGCAGCTTAAAGGGGGCGATTAATGAGCAGTTCTTC. Amino acids: CASSLKGAINEQFF.

The rearrangement uses TRBV18 and TRBJ1-5; D gene unclear. The length of the CDR3 is 13 residues. Between the trimmed V and J ends, which lost 6 bases and 2 bases, there was a span of 8 bases. From germline, CDR1 is KGHSH and CDR2 LQKENI. This CDR3 reads CASSTEGNQPQHF. The CDR3 bases are TGTGCCAGCTCTACCGAGGGCAATCAGCCCCAGCATTTT.

This chain links TRBV10-2 with TRBJ1-4; no reliable D call. V lost 4 bases to trimming and J lost 7 bases, with 10 bases between them. The CDR3 loop spans 13 amino acids. CDR1 and CDR2 (germline): WSHSY, SAAADI. In nucleotides, the CDR3 is TGCGCCAGCAGTGGAATTAGTCCTGAAAAACTGTTTTTT. Translation: CASSGISPEKLFF.

The gene calls are TRBV6-2 or TRBV6-3 and TRBJ2-2; D not resolved. CDR1 is MNHEY and CDR2 is SVGEGT in the germline V gene. With 5 bases removed from V and 4 bases from J, the gap between germline ends came to 14 bases. This CDR3 is 15 amino acids long. CDR3 residues: CASSPISVTTGELFF. Written as DNA, the CDR3 is TGTGCCAGCAGTCCCATCTCAGTTACCACCGGGGAGCTGTTTTTT.

The chain couples TRBV9 to TRBJ2-3, with a possible D match to TRBD2 (5 bases). Trimming cost V 1 base and J 2 bases, with 11 bases left between them. This CDR3 comprises 15 residues. Germline lookup yields CDR1 SGDLS and CDR2 YYNGEE. This CDR3 reads CASSVRRTATDTQYF. CDR3 nucleotide sequence: TGTGCCAGCAGCGTAAGGAGGACTGCCACAGATACGCAGTATTTT.

The V gene is TRBV2, the J gene TRBJ1-1; 9 bases are a match to TRBD1. The germline V gene encodes CDR1 SNHLY and CDR2 FYNNEI. This CDR3 comprises 14 residues. The junction had 9 bases not matched to a gene; V was cut back by 6 bases and J by 7 bases. The CDR3 region is CASSRSDRGIEAFF. CDR3 DNA sequence: TGTGCCAGCAGCAGATCCGACAGGGGGATTGAAGCTTTCTTT. Variable domain in full (rest from reference TRBV2 and TRBJ1-1): EPEVTQTPSHQVTQMGQEVILRCVPISNHLYFYWYRQILGQKVEFLVSFYNNEISEKSEIFDDQFSVERPDGSNFTLKIRSTKLEDSAMYFCASSRSDRGIEAFFGQGTRLTVV.

This chain joins TRBV10-3 and TRBJ2-7, with 7 positions matching TRBD2. V lost 10 bases, J lost 7 bases, and 13 bases stayed unmatched. CDR1 is ENHRY, CDR2 SYGVKD, per germline. The CDR3 spans 13 residues. The CDR3 DNA reads as TGTGCCACCAAGCCCCGGACTAGGGAGGAGCAGTACTTC. Translating it yields CATKPRTREEQYF.

The chain has TRBV19 and TRBJ1-1, with D unresolved. The CDR3 loop spans 11 amino acids. Germline V gene lookup returns CDR1 LNHDA and CDR2 SQIVND (reference sequence). The V end lost 4 bases, the J end lost 1 base, and 1 base lay between the germline ends. CDR3 sequence reads: CASSRNTEAFF. Written as DNA, the CDR3 is TGTGCCAGTAGTAGGAACACTGAAGCTTTCTTT.

This chain links TRBV7-9 with TRBJ1-4; tentatively, D is TRBD1 (6 bases). CDR3 size: 13 residues. Trimming stripped 4 bases from V and 8 bases from J, with 11 bases between. Germline values: CDR1 SEHNR, CDR2 FQNEAQ (reference sequence). In DNA form, the CDR3 reads TGTGCCAGCAGCTCGGACAGCGCCGAAAAACTGTTTTTT. This translates into CASSSDSAEKLFF.

This rearrangement joins TRBV6-4 to TRBJ2-4; D may be TRBD1 (5 bases). The V and J ends lost 10 bases and 0 bases respectively, with 10 bases between them. Germline V gene lookup returns CDR1 MRHNA and CDR2 SNTAGT. CDR3 length: 13 amino acids. DNA of the CDR3: TGTGCCAACAACAGGAGAGCCAAAAACATTCAGTACTTC. This codes for CANNRRAKNIQYF.

The chain uses TRBV11-3 and TRBJ2-1; the D gene is possibly TRBD2 (6 bases). The CDR3 covers 13 residues. V gave up 5 bases and J gave up 8 bases, with 13 bases separating them. Germline V gene lookup returns CDR1 SGHNT and CDR2 YENEEA. This CDR3 is CASSPGWGDEQFF. As DNA, the CDR3 is TGTGCCAGCAGCCCCGGATGGGGGGATGAGCAGTTCTTC. Together with reference TRBV11-3 and TRBJ2-1, the CDR3 gives the full variable domain: EAGVVQSPRYKIIEKKQPVAFWCNPISGHNTLYWYLQNLGQGPELLIRYENEEAVDDSQLPKDRFSAERLKGVDSTLKIQPAELGDSAVYLCASSPGWGDEQFFGPGTRLTVL.

CDR3 sequence reads: CASSLSGGDQPQHF. In DNA form, the CDR3 reads TGTGCCAGCAGTTTATCTGGGGGGGATCAGCCCCAGCATTTT. The J gene is TRBJ1-5, the V gene TRBV27, with a weak D call TRBD1 (5 bases). This CDR3 contains 14 residues. From germline, CDR1 is MNHEY and CDR2 SMNVEV (reference sequence). V gave up 0 bases and J gave up 5 bases, with 8 bases separating them.

This chain joins TRBV19 and TRBJ1-2; unclear D gene. CDR1 and CDR2 (germline): LNHDA, SQIVND (reference sequence). V gave up 1 base and J gave up 4 bases, with 10 bases separating them. The CDR3 consists of 14 residues. The CDR3 region has the DNA TGTGCCAGTAGTATAGGCCAGGTGGTCTATGGCTACACCTTC. It specifies CASSIGQVVYGYTF.

The chain couples TRBV3-1 (or the pseudogene TRBV3-2) to TRBJ2-2; D may match TRBD1 or TRBD2 (6 bases each). The CDR3 loop spans 18 amino acids. The V end lost 3 bases, the J end lost 6 bases, and 23 bases lay between the germline ends. In germline, CDR1 is LGHDT, CDR2 YNNKEL (reference sequence). CDR3 amino acids: CASSQGGEGRARAGELFF. The DNA for the CDR3 is TGTGCCAGCAGCCAGGGGGGCGAGGGAAGGGCGAGGGCCGGGGAGCTGTTTTTT.

This chain links TRBV4-3 with TRBJ1-2; 9 nucleotides match TRBD1. This CDR3 comprises 16 residues. The germline V gene has CDR1 LGHNA and CDR2 YSLEER. Germline trimming cut 2 bases from V and 8 bases from J; bases unmatched to any gene: 12. CDR3 nucleotide sequence: TGCGCCAGCAGCCAAACCACCGACAGGGGGTCGTACGGCTACACCTTC. Protein product: CASSQTTDRGSYGYTF.

V gene TRBV28 combines with J gene TRBJ1-4; maybe TRBD1 (5 bases). CDR3 length: 17 residues. V was shortened by 2 bases and J by 2 bases, with 15 bases between the two germline ends. Germline loops: CDR1 MDHEN, CDR2 SYDVKM. The CDR3 bases are TGTGCCAGCAGTTTAGCGGCGGCGGGGGGGACTAATGAAAAACTGTTTTTT. This gives the protein CASSLAAAGGTNEKLFF.